This T cell receptor (beta chain) was observed in a study of beta chain features in type 1 diabetes. This clone turned up a few times. Other DNA sequences in this specimen translate into the identical CDR3. Expressed TCRB transcripts were sequenced because the entire RNA isolate underwent reverse transcription. Only in-frame clones appear in the TCRdb table, and some are missing; sequencing was by immunoSEQ multiplex PCR. The repertoire holds around 500,000 clones, with approximately 30% as singletons. From germline, CDR1 is SQVTM and CDR2 ANQGSEA. CDR3 length equals 12 residues. Losses at the gene ends were 6 bases for V and 3 bases for J; bases not matched to a gene: 3.

Sequenced sample: naive CD4+ T cells from blood. The source is a man younger than 35 in good health. This chain links TRBV29-1 with TRBJ2-7, with 9 nucleotides matching TRBD1. CDR3 nucleotides: TGCAGCGTCGGGACAGGGAACTACGAGCAGTACTTC. It specifies CSVGTGNYEQYF.